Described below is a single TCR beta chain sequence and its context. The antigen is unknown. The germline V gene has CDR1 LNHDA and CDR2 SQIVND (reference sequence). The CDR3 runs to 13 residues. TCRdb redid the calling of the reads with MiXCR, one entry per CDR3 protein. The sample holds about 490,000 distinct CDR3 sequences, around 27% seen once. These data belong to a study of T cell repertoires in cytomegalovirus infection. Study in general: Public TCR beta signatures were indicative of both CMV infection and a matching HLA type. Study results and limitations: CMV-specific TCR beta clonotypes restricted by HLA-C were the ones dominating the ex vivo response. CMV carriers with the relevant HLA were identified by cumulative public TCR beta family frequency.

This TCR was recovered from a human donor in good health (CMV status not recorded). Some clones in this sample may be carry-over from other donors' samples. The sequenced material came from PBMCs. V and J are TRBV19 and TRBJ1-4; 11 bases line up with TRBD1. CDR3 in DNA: TGTGTCGCTCCGGGACAGGGGGATGAAAAACTGTTTTTT. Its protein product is CVAPGQGDEKLFF.